Listed below are T cell receptor beta chains from one sample, sequenced in a study of cytomegalovirus exposure and HLA in healthy donors. The method was immunoSEQ multiplex PCR; TCRdb's version includes in-frame clones alone and lacks a portion of them. The table shows some 49,000 clones, with over 85% occurring only once. Sequencing input: PBMCs. These receptor sequences come from a woman aged 18-29 years in good health and CMV-seropositive. Both conserved end residues are part of each CDR3. The D gene is left open where the match is weak. Some rows mark clone size as missing; the rest say once, few, many or name a class of expanded clone.

>.|.|TRBV2|TRBJ2-7
CASSEGSLSGEQYF
TGTGCCAGCAGTGAAGGGAGCTTGTCGGGCGAGCAGTACTTC
>TRBD1|.|TRBV4-3|TRBJ1-4
CASSQETGAGNEKLFF
TGCGCCAGCAGCCAGGAAACAGGGGCCGGTAATGAAAAACTGTTTTTT
>TRBD2|.|TRBV18|TRBJ2-1
CASSPTSGGSNEQFF
TGTGCCAGCTCACCGACTAGCGGGGGGTCTAATGAGCAGTTCTTC
>.|.|TRBV29-1|TRBJ2-1
CSVAYGGEQFF
TGCAGCGTCGCCTACGGGGGTGAGCAGTTCTTC
>TRBD1|.|TRBV4-2|TRBJ1-1
CASGGQGNTEAFF
TGTGCCAGCGGGGGACAGGGGAACACTGAAGCTTTCTTT
>.|.|TRBV7-9|TRBJ2-7
CASSPPAGRAYEQYF
TGTGCCAGCAGCCCCCCGGCGGGCCGGGCCTACGAGCAGTACTTC
>TRBD1|.|TRBV29-1|TRBJ2-7
CSVGQDTYEQYF
TGCAGCGTAGGACAGGATACCTACGAGCAGTACTTC
>.|once|TRBV21-1|TRBJ1-5
CASSNGALRRPQHF
TGTGCCAGCAGCAATGGGGCCCTTAGAAGACCCCAGCATTTT
>TRBD2|.|TRBV19|TRBJ2-7
CASRIQAGTTYEQYF
TGTGCCAGTAGAATCCAAGCGGGGACCACCTACGAGCAGTACTTC
>TRBD1|.|TRBV30|TRBJ1-6
CAWSLTGVPYNSPLHF
TGTGCCTGGAGTTTAACAGGGGTCCCCTATAATTCACCCCTCCACTTT
>.|.|TRBV27|TRBJ1-2
CASSLAGSNYGYTF
TGTGCCAGCAGTTTGGCAGGGTCCAACTATGGCTACACCTTC
>TRBD1|few|TRBV2|TRBJ1-3
CASSQGAFGNTIYF
TGTGCCAGCAGCCAGGGGGCATTTGGAAACACCATATATTTT
>.|.|TRBV18|TRBJ2-2
CASQTLGNTGELFF
TGTGCCAGCCAAACACTAGGGAACACCGGGGAGCTGTTTTTT
>TRBD2|.|TRBV30|TRBJ2-7
CAWSVGRAGGYEQYF
TGTGCCTGGAGTGTAGGGAGAGCGGGAGGCTACGAGCAGTACTTC
>TRBD1|.|TRBV10-3|TRBJ2-1
CAISESSDRAPHNEQFF
TGTGCCATCAGTGAGTCCTCCGACAGGGCGCCACACAATGAGCAGTTCTTC